This TCR beta chain came from a study of T cell responses to AZD1222 COVID-19 vaccine (dated by TCRdb to the early 2020s). Some background on the complete study: Because spike-specific TCR depth and breadth did not differ between the two schedules, AZD1222 recipients who got a second dose at roughly 4 weeks were pooled with those who got a second dose at roughly 12 weeks. Trial participants were enrolled by age into subgroups of 18-55, 56-69 and 70-plus years, and 148, 28 and 57 TCR-sequenced participants, respectively, were included in these subgroups. A total of around 240 trial participants underwent TCR sequencing, of whom approximately 200 had received two doses of AZD1222 and 26 had received two doses of the MenACWY control vaccine. The full study reports these points: A significant rise in spike-specific TCR breadth and depth was observed after two AZD1222 doses relative to day 0 and relative to MenACWY recipients. Participants were mostly white British, with more females than males. The authors suggested clonal diversity may have been underestimated. Conclusions about previously exposed vaccinees are limited, since just a handful of AZD1222 recipients were seropositive for SARS-CoV-2 at baseline. Vaccine-associated CD4 TCRs spanned the whole spike protein, with dominant responses in regions 160-218 and 743-854. Because no day 14 peak-response samples were available, the repertoires could be characterized only after the peak T cell response. In the small 56-69-year group, the increase in depth fell short of significance, most likely because of low power. Nearly half of unique spike-specific TCRs reportedly recognized epitopes outside regions mutated in the B.1.351 and B.1.1.7 variants.

Reading the label with the study, this specimen's time point is: baseline before first vaccination. The vaccinee samples were drawn from two UK trials, COV001 and COV002, one of which was a single-blind randomized controlled phase 2/3 trial testing AZD1222 (ChAdOx1 nCoV-19) in healthy adults. For TCRbeta chain sequencing, PBMC samples from trial participants were taken at day 0 and at day 28 after the second dose. V was cut back by 4 bases and J by 1 base, leaving a gap of 14 bases between them. From the germline V gene (reference sequence), CDR1 is SGHKS and CDR2 is YYEKEE. The CDR3 numbers 15 residues from cysteine through phenylalanine. Only the CDR3 DNA stays, 45 bases, in frame from base 1. Concerning this clone itself: Its cognate antigen has yet to be identified. No base-level quality is on record; no much larger clone is a single base apart.

The CDR3 regions of human TCRbeta chains were subjected to immunosequencing. As for the authors' bioinformatics: Repertoire TCRs were checked for matches against a reference library of SARS-CoV-2-specific TCRs that had been generated using the MIRA antigen-specificity platform. Breadth was defined as the fraction of unique TCRs that were SARS-CoV-2-associated, and depth was defined as the fraction of total T cells that were SARS-CoV-2-associated. Each spike-specific TCR was assigned to its reactive spike region and to a CD4 or CD8 class using the MIRA data. Log10-transformed breadth and depth values were compared by one-way ANOVA with Sidak's multiple comparisons tests. Entries here come from immuneACCESS through TCRdb and include only in-frame sequences with V and J called. Some clones fail to appear in such tables; in the studies checked, an unresolved V gene covers under half of the shortfall, and the cause of the remainder is unknown. Clone size and the V and J calls come from that table; the DNA yielded D and trimming. The sample table shows 35,000 to 45,000 clones, and roughly 75% are seen once. Approximately 3.9% of the sample is in the top ten clones.

The V and J genes are TRBV5-5 and TRBJ1-1; no D gene can be assigned with confidence. The source is an adult in good health. The input for sequencing was peripheral blood, taken on day 0 of AZD1222 vaccination. This receptor carries the CDR3 CASSPAGEGNTEAFF. The DNA sequence follows: TGTGCCAGCAGCCCCGCCGGGGAAGGGAACACTGAAGCTTTCTTT.